These 14 T cell receptor beta chains were sequenced from one sample in a study of cytomegalovirus exposure and HLA in healthy donors. The PCR employed 60 Vbeta primers together with 13 Jbeta primers. TCRdb keeps only in-frame clones here, not all; method: immunoSEQ multiplex PCR. The data show tens of thousands of clones, roughly 75% seen once. Material: PBMCs. These receptors all stem from a woman in her thirties or forties in good health and CMV-seropositive.

CDR3 sequence: CASSVSSSYTGELFF. The CDR3 nucleotides are TGTGCCAGCAGCGTCTCTAGCAGCTACACCGGGGAGCTGTTTTTT. The chain employs TRBV9 and TRBJ2-2; possible D gene TRBD2, 5 bases. The CDR3 spans 15 residues. Trimming stripped 2 bases from V and 3 bases from J, with 11 bases between. The germline CDR1 and CDR2 sequences are SGDLS and YYNGEE.

This chain links TRBV4-1 with TRBJ1-1; D not resolved. This CDR3 has 14 amino acids. Germline values: CDR1 MGHRA, CDR2 YSYEKL. V was clipped by 5 bases and J by 5 bases, with 15 bases between them. Written as DNA, the CDR3 is TGCGCCAGCAGCGACCCCGGAGAGAGAACTGAAGCTTTCTTT. Protein product: CASSDPGERTEAFF.

This chain links TRBV5-5 with TRBJ1-2; 7 nucleotides agree with TRBD1. V lost 4 bases to trimming and J lost 5 bases; unmatched junction nucleotides: 11. This CDR3 region has 15 residues. Germline V gene lookup returns CDR1 SGHKS and CDR2 YYEKEE (reference sequence). CDR3 protein: CASSPNQGQWYGYTF. CDR3 DNA sequence: TGTGCCAGCAGCCCAAACCAGGGACAGTGGTATGGCTACACCTTC. Complete variable domain (other parts from reference TRBV5-5 and TRBJ1-2): DAGVTQSPTHLIKTRGQQVTLRCSPISGHKSVSWYQQVLGQGPQFIFQYYEKEERGRGNFPDRFSARQFPNYSSELNVNALLLGDSALYLCASSPNQGQWYGYTFGSGTRLTVV.

This clone was counted a few times. This chain joins TRBV6-6 and TRBJ1-1, with D possibly being TRBD1 (5 bases). V was pared by 4 bases and J by 0 bases, with 6 bases between. The CDR3 covers 13 residues. Per the germline V gene, CDR1 is MNHNY and CDR2 is SVGAGI (reference sequence). CDR3 nucleotide sequence: TGTGCCAGCAGTTTAGGGGTGAACACTGAAGCTTTCTTT. This encodes CASSLGVNTEAFF.

This clone was recorded a few times. The CDR3 DNA reads as TGTGCCAGCAGCCAAAGACCGGGACAGGATCACACCGGGGAGCTGTTTTTT. It specifies CASSQRPGQDHTGELFF. This chain links TRBV14 with TRBJ2-2; 8 bases agree with TRBD1. This CDR3 is built from 17 residues. Per the germline V gene, CDR1 is SGHDN and CDR2 is FVKESK. V shed 2 bases and J 3 bases; nucleotides not matched to a gene: 8.

The V and J genes are TRBV9 and TRBJ1-2, with D unclear. V dropped 4 bases and J dropped 7 bases, with 11 bases sitting between them. Germline V gene lookup returns CDR1 SGDLS and CDR2 YYNGEE. The CDR3 has 12 residues. The CDR3, as DNA: TGTGCCAGCAGCCCCCGGGGAGGTGGCTACACCTTC. This sequence encodes CASSPRGGGYTF.

This rearrangement joins TRBV6-6 to TRBJ1-1, with D tentatively TRBD1 (6 bases). Germline lookup yields CDR1 MNHNY and CDR2 SVGAGI (reference sequence). This CDR3 comprises 13 residues. V lost 8 bases to trimming and J lost 2 bases, with 12 bases between them. CDR3 region: CASWYRVNTEAFF. The CDR3 nucleotides are TGTGCCAGCTGGTACAGGGTAAACACTGAAGCTTTCTTT.

V is TRBV21-1 and J is TRBJ2-2; the table's TRBD1 call for D was not verified on the DNA. TRBV21-1 is a recognized pseudogene. The CDR3 contains 15 residues. In DNA form, the CDR3 reads TGTGCCAGCGTAATCAAGGGGGACGGGGCCGGGGAGCTGTTTTTT. Amino acid sequence: CASVIKGDGAGELFF.

V is TRBV5-1 and J is TRBJ1-4, with D unclear. V dropped 4 bases and J dropped 2 bases, with 18 bases sitting between them. From germline, CDR1 is SGHRS and CDR2 YFSETQ. CDR3 length equals 17 residues. The CDR3 loop is CASSRRSPYDTNEKLFF. The CDR3 DNA sequence: TGCGCCAGCAGCCGCCGGAGTCCATACGACACTAATGAAAAACTGTTTTTT.

Points on this clone: Compared with germline, one end of the junction differs, possibly owing to a read error. The J gene is TRBJ2-3, the V gene TRBV7-9; 8 positions agree with TRBD2. This CDR3 has 15 amino acids. Germline CDR1 and CDR2: SEHNR and FQNEAQ (reference sequence). The CDR3 DNA reads as TGTTCCAGCAGCGAGCAAGCGGGGGGCACAGATACGCAGTATTTT. It encodes CSSSEQAGGTDTQYF.

The CDR3 here is CASSKALKVSGKNIQYF. DNA of the CDR3: TGTGCCAGCAGCAAAGCGCTAAAAGTTAGCGGCAAAAACATTCAGTACTTC. The rearrangement links TRBV21-1 to TRBJ2-4; the listed D gene, TRBD2, was not tested against the DNA. TRBV21-1 is classified as a pseudogene. There are 17 residues in the CDR3.

The rearrangement uses TRBV7-2 and TRBJ1-6, with D unresolved. Germline lookup yields CDR1 SGHTA and CDR2 FQGNSA. The CDR3 runs 17 residues. V was cut by 2 bases and J by 0 bases, with 11 bases left in between. CDR3 in amino acids: CASSLPTSLSYNSPLHF. The CDR3, as DNA: TGTGCCAGCAGCTTACCCACTTCCCTCTCCTATAATTCACCCCTCCACTTT.

This clone was detected a few times. The chain combines TRBV14 with TRBJ2-1; 7 bases line up with TRBD2. Germline CDR1 is SGHDN and CDR2 is FVKESK. V lost 4 bases and J lost 0; bases outside the gene matches: 6. CDR3 length: 16 residues. For the CDR3, the DNA is TGTGCCAGCAGCCCCCGGGGAGGGAGCTCCTACAATGAGCAGTTCTTC. It yields the protein CASSPRGGSSYNEQFF.

The chain recombines TRBV7-9 with TRBJ1-1; D not certain. Germline V gene sequence: CDR1 SEHNR, CDR2 FQNEAQ (reference sequence). The CDR3 is made up of 12 amino acids. The CDR3 reads CSTRRGNTEAFF. Written as DNA, the CDR3 is TGTTCCACCAGAAGAGGGAACACTGAAGCTTTCTTT.